Given below is one T cell receptor (beta chain) in context. Seattle-derived patients entered the study during active infection and were followed longitudinally. The data are from a study of blood T cell repertoires in COVID-19. In germline, CDR1 is LNHDA, CDR2 SQIVND (reference sequence). V lost 2 bases and J 0 bases, leaving 10 bases between the germline ends. CDR3 length: 15 amino acids. As handled by the study authors: Counts of nucleated cells, estimated from reference gene primer amplification, were obtained. The repertoire was sequenced with immunoSEQ multiplex PCR; TCRdb's copy has only in-frame clones and lacks some. Clone size and V and J calls were adopted from that table, with D and trimming inferred from the DNA. The sample records about 130,000 clones, 70% to 80% being singletons.

V usage is TRBV19 and J usage is TRBJ1-2; D is unresolved. Sequences were obtained from peripheral blood. This clonotype was obtained from a woman in her sixties or seventies with COVID-19, enrolled during active disease. The CDR3 loop is CASSITSTANYGYTF. The CDR3 DNA sequence: TGTGCCAGTAGTATAACCAGCACAGCTAACTATGGCTACACCTTC.